A selection of T cell receptor beta chains follows, all from one sample in a study of long-term antiretroviral therapy in people with HIV. Repertoires were generated with immunoSEQ multiplex PCR, while TCRdb's copy carries only in-frame clones and drops some. The sample has about 38,000 clones, roughly 80% seen once; the top ten hold roughly 5%. The sequencing used unsorted PBMCs, collected 1.5 years after starting antiretroviral therapy. All receptors come from a young man with HIV. Each CDR3 is given without its conserved first and last residue.

j_call: TRBJ2-7; v_call: TRBV27; cdr3_length: 10; cdr3_aa: ASSLSGREQY
j_call: TRBJ1-6; v_call: TRBV5-1; cdr3_length: 11; cdr3_aa: ASSFDGDSPLH
j_call: TRBJ2-7; v_call: TRBV7-9; cdr3_length: 12; cdr3_aa: ASSLVDENYEQY
j_call: TRBJ2-1; v_call: TRBV2; cdr3_length: 16; cdr3_aa: ASSDLGRLAAPYNEQF
j_call: TRBJ1-5; v_call: TRBV6-5; cdr3_length: 12; cdr3_aa: ASKERGGPQPQH
j_call: TRBJ2-5; v_call: TRBV7-9; cdr3_length: 15; cdr3_aa: ASSYLAGWRNQETQY
j_call: TRBJ2-2; v_call: TRBV11-3; cdr3_length: 13; cdr3_aa: ASSLDTVGTGELF
j_call: TRBJ2-7; v_call: TRBV27; cdr3_length: 15; cdr3_aa: ASSRRLAGGLSYEQY
j_call: TRBJ1-3; v_call: TRBV28; cdr3_length: 12; cdr3_aa: ASSPGQGMNTIY
j_call: TRBJ2-3; v_call: TRBV7-2; cdr3_length: 15; cdr3_aa: ASSLIVAGGPTDTQY
j_call: TRBJ2-5; v_call: TRBV29-1; cdr3_length: 12; cdr3_aa: SATRRGIGETQY
j_call: TRBJ2-3; v_call: TRBV15; cdr3_length: 10; cdr3_aa: ATSTTTDTQY
j_call: TRBJ2-7; v_call: TRBV4-2; cdr3_length: 11; cdr3_aa: ASSQRWIDEQY
j_call: TRBJ2-3; v_call: TRBV7-2; cdr3_length: 15; cdr3_aa: ASSLAPTSGGGDTQY
j_call: TRBJ2-7; v_call: TRBV7-9; cdr3_length: 10; cdr3_aa: ASSLSGYEQY
j_call: TRBJ2-6; v_call: TRBV4-3; cdr3_length: 14; cdr3_aa: ASKERRSSGANVLT
j_call: TRBJ2-3; v_call: TRBV5-4; cdr3_length: 16; cdr3_aa: ASSLGGDINFRTDTQY
j_call: TRBJ1-2; v_call: TRBV9; cdr3_length: 13; cdr3_aa: ASSLVGGPTYGYT
j_call: TRBJ2-7; v_call: TRBV6-5; cdr3_length: 11; cdr3_aa: ASSFGTATEQY
j_call: TRBJ1-5; v_call: TRBV4-2; cdr3_length: 13; cdr3_aa: ASSQVSGARQPQH
j_call: TRBJ2-7; v_call: TRBV27; cdr3_length: 14; cdr3_aa: ASSLYSPRLAGEQY
j_call: TRBJ1-1; v_call: TRBV7-2; cdr3_length: 11; cdr3_aa: ASNNQRNTEAF
j_call: TRBJ2-3; v_call: TRBV5-1; cdr3_length: 9; cdr3_aa: ASRGSDTQY
j_call: TRBJ1-1; v_call: TRBV5-4; cdr3_length: 11; cdr3_aa: ASSFGIYTEAF
j_call: TRBJ2-7; v_call: TRBV28; cdr3_length: 12; cdr3_aa: ASSLRTGGDEQY
j_call: TRBJ1-4; v_call: TRBV11-2; cdr3_length: 13; cdr3_aa: ASSPRGTANEKLF
j_call: TRBJ2-1; v_call: TRBV18; cdr3_length: 14; cdr3_aa: ASSPKLVGTSNEQF
j_call: TRBJ2-1; v_call: TRBV7-9; cdr3_length: 14; cdr3_aa: ASSQRQGPSYNEQF
j_call: TRBJ2-1; v_call: TRBV11-2; cdr3_length: 13; cdr3_aa: ASSLKAGVYNEQF
j_call: TRBJ2-1; v_call: TRBV25-1; cdr3_length: 14; cdr3_aa: ASSPTSGRDYNEQF
j_call: TRBJ2-1; v_call: TRBV29-1; cdr3_length: 10; cdr3_aa: SAGGRYNEQF
j_call: TRBJ2-7; v_call: TRBV5-6; cdr3_length: 10; cdr3_aa: ASSLGGYEQY